The present T cell receptor beta chain was sequenced within a study of T cell clonotyping in hematopoietic cell transplantation. Turning to the study itself: Cytoreduction preceded collection of pretransplant recipient samples. Overall study results and limits: Without cell sorting, CD4 versus CD8 contributions remain unresolved. Few recipient clonotypes overlapped donors; over 95% were de novo at given depth.

V lost 4 bases and J lost 6; bases outside the gene matches: 13. This CDR3 region has 17 residues. The germline CDR1 and CDR2 sequences are MGHRA and YSYEKL. TCRdb's table, derived via immunoSEQ multiplex PCR, lists solely in-frame clones and lacks some. The profile shows roughly 29,000 clones, about 70% of them singletons. This sample's time point: recipient sample about 28 days before transplant, after cytoreduction. Blood collection times were about day -28 and days 30, 100, 180 posttransplant. This clone was seen a single time. Its antigen is as yet unknown. The sample consisted of peripheral blood mononuclear cells, taken before stem cell transplant. This receptor was identified in a man over 45 with myelodysplastic syndrome. Some clones in this sample may be carry-over from other donors' samples. V usage is TRBV4-1 and J usage is TRBJ1-5; 9 bases agree with TRBD1. As DNA, the CDR3 is TGCGCCAGCAGCCCTGACCCCGGGACAGGGACGCGTCAGCCCCAGCATTTT. As protein: CASSPDPGTGTRQPQHF.